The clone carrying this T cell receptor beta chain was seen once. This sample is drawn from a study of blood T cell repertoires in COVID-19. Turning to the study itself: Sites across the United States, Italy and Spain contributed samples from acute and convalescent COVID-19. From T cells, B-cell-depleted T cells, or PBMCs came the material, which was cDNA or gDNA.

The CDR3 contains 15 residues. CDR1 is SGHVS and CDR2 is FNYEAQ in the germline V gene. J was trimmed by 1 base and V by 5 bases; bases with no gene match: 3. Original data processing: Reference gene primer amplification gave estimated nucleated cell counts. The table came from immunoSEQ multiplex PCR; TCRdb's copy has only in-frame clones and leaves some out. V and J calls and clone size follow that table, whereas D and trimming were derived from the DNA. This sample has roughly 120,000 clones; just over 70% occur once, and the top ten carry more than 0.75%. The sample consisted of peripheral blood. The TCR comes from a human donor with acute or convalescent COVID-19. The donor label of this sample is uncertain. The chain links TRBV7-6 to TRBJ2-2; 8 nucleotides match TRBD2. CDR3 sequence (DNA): TGTGCCAGCAGCCCGGGACTAGTGAACACCGGGGAGCTGTTTTTT. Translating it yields CASSPGLVNTGELFF.